This T cell receptor (beta chain) comes out of a study of blood T cells in healthy people across ages. It was with a sample-barcoded 5' primer and a J-beta primer mix that a second PCR of roughly 7 to 12 cycles was run. From the 5' RACE reads, TCRdb called clonotypes with MiXCR, one entry per CDR3 protein. The sample holds about 580,000 distinct CDR3 sequences; around half are singletons and the top ten take under 30%. The germline V gene has CDR1 SGHTA and CDR2 FQGTGA. V gave up 6 bases and J gave up 3 bases, with 15 bases separating them. The CDR3 covers 15 residues. The sequencing input was blood. The clonotype was recovered from an elderly man in good health. The chain carries TRBV7-3 and TRBJ2-1, with D perhaps matching TRBD1 (6 bases). In DNA, the CDR3 is TGTGCCAGCAGTCGTGGAGGACAGATCTACAATGAGCAGTTCTTC. This encodes CASSRGGQIYNEQFF.